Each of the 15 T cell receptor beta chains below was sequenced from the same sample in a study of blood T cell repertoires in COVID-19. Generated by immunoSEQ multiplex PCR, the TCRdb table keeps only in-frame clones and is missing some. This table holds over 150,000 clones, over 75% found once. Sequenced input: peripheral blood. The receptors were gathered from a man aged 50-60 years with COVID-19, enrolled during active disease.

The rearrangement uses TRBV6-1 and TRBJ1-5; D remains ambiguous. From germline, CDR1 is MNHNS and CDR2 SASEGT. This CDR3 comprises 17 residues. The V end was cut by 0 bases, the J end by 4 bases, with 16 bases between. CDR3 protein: CASSEAPQGARNQPQHF. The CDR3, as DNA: TGTGCCAGCAGTGAAGCGCCCCAAGGAGCAAGAAATCAGCCCCAGCATTTT.

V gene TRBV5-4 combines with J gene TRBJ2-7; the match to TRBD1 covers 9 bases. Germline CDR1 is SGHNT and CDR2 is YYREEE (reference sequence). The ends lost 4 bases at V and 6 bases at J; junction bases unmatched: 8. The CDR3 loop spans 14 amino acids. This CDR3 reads CASSPGTGNSEQYF. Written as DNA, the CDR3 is TGTGCCAGCAGCCCAGGGACAGGGAACTCCGAGCAGTACTTC.

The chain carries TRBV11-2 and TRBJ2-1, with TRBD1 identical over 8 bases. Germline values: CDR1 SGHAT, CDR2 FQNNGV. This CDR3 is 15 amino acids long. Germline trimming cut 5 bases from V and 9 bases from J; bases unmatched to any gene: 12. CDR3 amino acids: CASSARGRGWGEQFF. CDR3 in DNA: TGTGCCAGCAGCGCCAGGGGGCGGGGTTGGGGTGAGCAGTTCTTC.

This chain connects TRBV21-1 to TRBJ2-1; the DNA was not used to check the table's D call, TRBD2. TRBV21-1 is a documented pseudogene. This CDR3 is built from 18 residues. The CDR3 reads CASSAPETSGKVYNEQFF. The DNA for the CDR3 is TGTGCCAGCAGCGCCCCTGAGACTAGCGGTAAAGTCTACAATGAGCAGTTCTTC.

CDR3 in amino acids: CASSESLAGGPSEQYF. DNA for the CDR3: TGCGCCAGCAGTGAGTCCTTAGCGGGAGGGCCGAGCGAGCAGTACTTC. The chain couples TRBV10-1 to TRBJ2-7; 11 bases line up with TRBD2. This CDR3 is 16 amino acids long. Germline CDR1 WNHNN, CDR2 SYGVQD (reference sequence). With 0 bases clipped from V and 6 bases from J, the junction kept 7 bases outside the gene matches.

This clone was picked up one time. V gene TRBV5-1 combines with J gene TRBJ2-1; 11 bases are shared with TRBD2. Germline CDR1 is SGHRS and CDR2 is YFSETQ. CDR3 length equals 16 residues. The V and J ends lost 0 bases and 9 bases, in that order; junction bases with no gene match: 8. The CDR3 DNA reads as TGCGCCAGCAGCTTGGCCGGTAGCGGGGGGGCTGGTGAGCAGTTCTTC. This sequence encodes CASSLAGSGGAGEQFF.

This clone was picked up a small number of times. The CDR3 nucleotides are TGTGCCAGCAGTTACTCGTATGGAGACTACGAGCAGTACTTC. This codes for CASSYSYGDYEQYF. The chain is built from TRBV6-5 and TRBJ2-7; D call uncertain. This CDR3 has 14 residues. V was trimmed by 0 bases and J by 3 bases, leaving 9 bases between them. The germline V gene has CDR1 MNHEY and CDR2 SVGAGI.

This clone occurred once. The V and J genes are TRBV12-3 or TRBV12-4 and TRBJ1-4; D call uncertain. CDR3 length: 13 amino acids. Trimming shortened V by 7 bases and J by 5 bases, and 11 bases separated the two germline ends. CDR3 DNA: TGTGCCAGCACCTGGGCACAAAATGAAAAACTGTTTTTT. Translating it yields CASTWAQNEKLFF.

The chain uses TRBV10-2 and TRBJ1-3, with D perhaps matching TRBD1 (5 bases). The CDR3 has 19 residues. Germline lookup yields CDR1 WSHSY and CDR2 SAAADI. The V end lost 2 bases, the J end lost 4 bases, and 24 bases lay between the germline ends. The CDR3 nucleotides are TGCGCCAGCAGTGAGGTTTGGGGGACTCGGACCTCGGAGGGAAACACCATATATTTT. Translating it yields CASSEVWGTRTSEGNTIYF.

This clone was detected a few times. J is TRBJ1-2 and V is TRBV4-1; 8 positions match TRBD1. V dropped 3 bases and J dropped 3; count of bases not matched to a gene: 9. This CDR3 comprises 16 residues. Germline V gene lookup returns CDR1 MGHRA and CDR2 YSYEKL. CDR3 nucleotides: TGCGCCAGCAGCCACGACGGAGCAGGGGGCGACTATGGCTACACCTTC. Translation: CASSHDGAGGDYGYTF.

For the CDR3, the DNA is TGTGCCAGCAGCCAAGATAAGACTAGCGGGAGTTTAGATACGCAGTATTTT. Translation gives CASSQDKTSGSLDTQYF. The J gene is TRBJ2-3, the V gene TRBV3-1 (or the pseudogene TRBV3-2), with TRBD2 matching 12 bases. The V gene end was trimmed by 0 bases and the J gene end by 5 bases; junction bases not matched to a gene: 6. The CDR3 runs to 17 residues. Germline V lookup: CDR1 LGHDT, CDR2 YNNKEL (reference sequence).

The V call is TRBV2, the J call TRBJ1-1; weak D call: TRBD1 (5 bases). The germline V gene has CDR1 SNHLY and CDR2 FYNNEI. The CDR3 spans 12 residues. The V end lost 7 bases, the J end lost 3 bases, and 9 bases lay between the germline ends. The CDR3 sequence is CASIQDYTEAFF. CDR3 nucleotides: TGTGCCAGCATACAGGATTACACTGAAGCTTTCTTT.

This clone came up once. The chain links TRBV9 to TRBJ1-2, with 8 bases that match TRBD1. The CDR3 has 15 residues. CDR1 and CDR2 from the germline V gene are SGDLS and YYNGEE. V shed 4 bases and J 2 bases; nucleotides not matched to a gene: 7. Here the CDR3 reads CASSNRDRRNYGYTF. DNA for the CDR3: TGTGCCAGCAGCAACCGGGACAGGAGGAACTATGGCTACACCTTC.

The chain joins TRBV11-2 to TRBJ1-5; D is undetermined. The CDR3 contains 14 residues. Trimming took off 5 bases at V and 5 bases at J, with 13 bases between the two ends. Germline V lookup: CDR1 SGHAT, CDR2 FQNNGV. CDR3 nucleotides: TGTGCCAGCAGCCCTGGACTGGCGGATCAGCCCCAGCATTTT. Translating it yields CASSPGLADQPQHF.

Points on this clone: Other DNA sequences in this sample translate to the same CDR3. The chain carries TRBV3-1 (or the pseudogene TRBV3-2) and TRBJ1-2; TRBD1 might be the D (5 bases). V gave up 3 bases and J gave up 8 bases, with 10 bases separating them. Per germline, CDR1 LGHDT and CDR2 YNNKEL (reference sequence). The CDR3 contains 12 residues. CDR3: CASSQGGGGYTF. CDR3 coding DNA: TGTGCCAGCAGCCAGGGGGGAGGGGGCTACACCTTC.